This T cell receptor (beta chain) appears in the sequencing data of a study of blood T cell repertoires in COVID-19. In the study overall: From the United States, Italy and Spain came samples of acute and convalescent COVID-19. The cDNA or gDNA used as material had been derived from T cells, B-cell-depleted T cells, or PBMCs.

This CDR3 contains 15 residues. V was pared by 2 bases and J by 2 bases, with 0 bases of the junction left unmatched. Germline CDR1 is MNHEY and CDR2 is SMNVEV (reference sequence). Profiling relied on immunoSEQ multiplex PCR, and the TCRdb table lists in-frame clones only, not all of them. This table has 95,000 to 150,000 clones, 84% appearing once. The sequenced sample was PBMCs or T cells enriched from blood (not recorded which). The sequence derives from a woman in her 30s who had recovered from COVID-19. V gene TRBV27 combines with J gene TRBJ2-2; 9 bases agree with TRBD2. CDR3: CASSLLAGNTGELFF. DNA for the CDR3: TGTGCCAGCAGTTTACTAGCGGGAAACACCGGGGAGCTGTTTTTT.